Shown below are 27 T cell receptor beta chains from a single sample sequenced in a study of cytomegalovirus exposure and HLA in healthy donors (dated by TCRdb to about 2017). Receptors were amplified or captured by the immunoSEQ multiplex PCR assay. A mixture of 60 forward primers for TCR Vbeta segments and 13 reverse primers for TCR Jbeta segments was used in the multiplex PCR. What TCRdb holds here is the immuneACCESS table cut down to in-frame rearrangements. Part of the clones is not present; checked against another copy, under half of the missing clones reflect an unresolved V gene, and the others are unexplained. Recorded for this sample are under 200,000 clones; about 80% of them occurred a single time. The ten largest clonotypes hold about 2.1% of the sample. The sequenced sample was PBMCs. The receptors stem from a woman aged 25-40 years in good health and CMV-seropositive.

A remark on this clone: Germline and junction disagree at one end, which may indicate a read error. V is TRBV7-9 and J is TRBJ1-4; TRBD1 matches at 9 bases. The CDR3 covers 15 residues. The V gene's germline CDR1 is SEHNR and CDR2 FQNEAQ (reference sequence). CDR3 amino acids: CSSSLGGTGYEKLFF. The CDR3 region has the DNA TGTTCCAGCAGCTTAGGCGGGACAGGGTATGAAAAACTGTTTTTT. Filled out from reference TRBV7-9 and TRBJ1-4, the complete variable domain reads DTGVSQNPRHKITKRGQNVTFRCDPISEHNRLYWYRQTLGQGPEFLTYFQNEAQLEKSRLLSDRFSAERPKGSFSTLEIQRTEQGDSAMYLCSSSLGGTGYEKLFFGSGTQLSVL.

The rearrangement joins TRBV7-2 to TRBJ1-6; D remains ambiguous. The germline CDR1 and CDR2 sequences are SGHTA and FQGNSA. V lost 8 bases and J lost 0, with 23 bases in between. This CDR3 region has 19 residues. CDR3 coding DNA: TGTGCCAGCCGAAACCCTATCGGTGGTCGGAGCTCCTATAATTCACCCCTCCACTTT. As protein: CASRNPIGGRSSYNSPLHF.

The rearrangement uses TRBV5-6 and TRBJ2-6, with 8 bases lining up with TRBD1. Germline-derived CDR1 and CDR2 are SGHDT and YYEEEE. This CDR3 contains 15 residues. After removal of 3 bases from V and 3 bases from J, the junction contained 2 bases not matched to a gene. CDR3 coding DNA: TGTGCCAGCAGCTCGACAGGGGATGGGGCCAACGTCCTGACTTTC. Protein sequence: CASSSTGDGANVLTF.

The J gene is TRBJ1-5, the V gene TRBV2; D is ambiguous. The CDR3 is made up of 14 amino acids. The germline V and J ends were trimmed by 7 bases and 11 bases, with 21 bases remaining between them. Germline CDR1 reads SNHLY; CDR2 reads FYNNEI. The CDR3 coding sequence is TGTGCCAGCACTTCGGACGGGTTGAACGGGGCCCAGCATTTT. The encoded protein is CASTSDGLNGAQHF.

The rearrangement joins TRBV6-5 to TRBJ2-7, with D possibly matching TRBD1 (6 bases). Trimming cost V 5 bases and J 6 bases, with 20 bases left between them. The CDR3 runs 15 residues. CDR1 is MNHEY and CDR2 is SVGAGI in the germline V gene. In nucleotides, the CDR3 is TGTGCCAGCAGTCCCCCAGGGACATTATTTCTCGAGCAGTACTTC. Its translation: CASSPPGTLFLEQYF.

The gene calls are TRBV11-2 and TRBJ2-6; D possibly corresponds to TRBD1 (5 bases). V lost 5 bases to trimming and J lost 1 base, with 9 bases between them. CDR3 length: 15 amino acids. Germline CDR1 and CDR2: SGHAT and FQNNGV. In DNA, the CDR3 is TGTGCCAGCAGCGCACAGGTGTCTGGGGCCAACGTCCTGACTTTC. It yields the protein CASSAQVSGANVLTF.

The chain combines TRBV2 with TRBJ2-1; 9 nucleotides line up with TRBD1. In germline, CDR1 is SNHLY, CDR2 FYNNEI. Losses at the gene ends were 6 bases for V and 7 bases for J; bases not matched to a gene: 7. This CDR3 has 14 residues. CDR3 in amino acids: CASSSDRGSNEQFF. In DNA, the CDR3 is TGTGCCAGCAGCTCAGACAGGGGGTCGAATGAGCAGTTCTTC. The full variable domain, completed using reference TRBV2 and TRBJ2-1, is EPEVTQTPSHQVTQMGQEVILRCVPISNHLYFYWYRQILGQKVEFLVSFYNNEISEKSEIFDDQFSVERPDGSNFTLKIRSTKLEDSAMYFCASSSDRGSNEQFFGPGTRLTVL.

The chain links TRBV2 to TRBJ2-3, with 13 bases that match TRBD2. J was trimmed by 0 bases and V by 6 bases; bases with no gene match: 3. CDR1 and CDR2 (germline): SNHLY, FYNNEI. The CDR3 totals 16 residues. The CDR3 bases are TGTGCCAGCAGCCAGACTAGCGGGAGGAGCACAGATACGCAGTATTTT. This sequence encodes CASSQTSGRSTDTQYF.

CDR3 in amino acids: CATSRNYQETQYF. In DNA, the CDR3 is TGTGCCACCAGCAGAAACTACCAAGAGACCCAGTACTTC. The chain has TRBV15 and TRBJ2-5; D uncertain. Germline CDR1 and CDR2: LNHNV and YYDKDF (reference sequence). The CDR3 runs 13 residues. Trimming pared 2 bases from V and 0 bases from J, leaving 4 bases between.

The CDR3 nucleotides read TGTGCCAGCATTTCCGGACAGGGTACACACACCGGGGAGCTGTTTTTT. Its protein product is CASISGQGTHTGELFF. V is TRBV5-8 and J is TRBJ2-2; 8 nucleotides line up with TRBD1. V was pared by 6 bases and J by 3 bases, with 10 bases of the junction left unmatched. The CDR3 runs to 16 residues. Germline V gene data show CDR1 as SGHTS and CDR2 as YDEGEE.

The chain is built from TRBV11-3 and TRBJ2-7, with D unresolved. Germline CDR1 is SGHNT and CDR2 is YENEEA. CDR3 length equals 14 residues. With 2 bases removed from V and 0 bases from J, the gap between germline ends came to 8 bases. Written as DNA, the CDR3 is TGTGCCAGCAGCTTACAGGATTCCTCCTACGAGCAGTACTTC. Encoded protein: CASSLQDSSYEQYF.

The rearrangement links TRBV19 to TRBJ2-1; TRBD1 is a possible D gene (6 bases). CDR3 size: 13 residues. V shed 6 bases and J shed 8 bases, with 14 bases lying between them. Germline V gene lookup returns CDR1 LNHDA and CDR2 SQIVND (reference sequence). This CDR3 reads CASRFPGDDEQFF. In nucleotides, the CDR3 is TGTGCCAGTAGGTTCCCAGGGGACGATGAGCAGTTCTTC.

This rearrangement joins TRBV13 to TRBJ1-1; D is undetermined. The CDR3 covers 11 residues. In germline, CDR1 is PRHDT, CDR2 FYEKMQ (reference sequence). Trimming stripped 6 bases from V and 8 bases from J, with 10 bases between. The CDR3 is CASSSLVEAFF. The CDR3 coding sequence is TGTGCCAGCAGTTCTTTAGTGGAAGCTTTCTTT. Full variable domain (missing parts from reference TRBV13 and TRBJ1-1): AAGVIQSPRHLIKEKRETATLKCYPIPRHDTVYWYQQGPGQDPQFLISFYEKMQSDKGSIPDRFSAQQFSDYHSELNMSSLELGDSALYFCASSSLVEAFFGQGTRLTVV.

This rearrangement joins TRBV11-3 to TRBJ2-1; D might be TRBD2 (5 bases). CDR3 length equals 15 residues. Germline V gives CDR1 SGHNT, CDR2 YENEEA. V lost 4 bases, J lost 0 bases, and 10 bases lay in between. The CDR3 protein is CASSSSRASYNEQFF. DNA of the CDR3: TGTGCCAGCAGCTCGTCGCGGGCCTCCTACAATGAGCAGTTCTTC.

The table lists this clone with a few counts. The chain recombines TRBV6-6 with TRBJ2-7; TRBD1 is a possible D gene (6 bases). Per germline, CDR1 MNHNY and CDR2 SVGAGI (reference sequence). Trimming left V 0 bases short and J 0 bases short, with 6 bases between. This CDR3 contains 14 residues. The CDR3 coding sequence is TGTGCCAGCAGTTACTCACAGGGCTCCTACGAGCAGTACTTC. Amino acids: CASSYSQGSYEQYF.

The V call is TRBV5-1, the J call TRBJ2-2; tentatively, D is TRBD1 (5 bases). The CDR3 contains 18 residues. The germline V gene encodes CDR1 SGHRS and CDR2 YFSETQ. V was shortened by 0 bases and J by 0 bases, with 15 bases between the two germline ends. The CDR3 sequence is CASSLEVGVAPNTGELFF. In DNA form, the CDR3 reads TGCGCCAGCAGCTTGGAGGTAGGGGTGGCCCCGAACACCGGGGAGCTGTTTTTT.

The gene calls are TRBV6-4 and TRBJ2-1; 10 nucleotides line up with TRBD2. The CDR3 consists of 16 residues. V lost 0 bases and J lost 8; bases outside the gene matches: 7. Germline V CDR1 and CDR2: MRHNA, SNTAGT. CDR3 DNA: TGTGCCAGCAGTGACTCGGCTAGCGGGAGTTTCGATGAGCAGTTCTTC. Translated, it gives CASSDSASGSFDEQFF.

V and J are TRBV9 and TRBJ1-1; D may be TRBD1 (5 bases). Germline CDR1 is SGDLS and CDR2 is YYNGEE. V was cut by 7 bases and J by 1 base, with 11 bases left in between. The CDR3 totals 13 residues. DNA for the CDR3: TGTGCCAGCGGAGGGGCAGGGAACACTGAAGCTTTCTTT. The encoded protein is CASGGAGNTEAFF. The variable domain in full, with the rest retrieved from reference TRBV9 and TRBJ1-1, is DSGVTQTPKHLITATGQRVTLRCSPRSGDLSVYWYQQSLDQGLQFLIQYYNGEERAKGNILERFSAQQFPDLHSELNLSSLELGDSALYFCASGGAGNTEAFFGQGTRLTVV.

This CDR3 is CASSTLLAGGEQYF. CDR3 sequence (DNA): TGTGCCAGCAGCACGTTACTAGCGGGGGGCGAGCAGTACTTC. V is TRBV7-2 and J is TRBJ2-7, with 12 bases identical to TRBD2. CDR1 is SGHTA, CDR2 FQGNSA, per germline. The CDR3 is made up of 14 amino acids. Unmatched junction bases numbered 5, after V lost 5 bases and J lost 6 bases. The whole variable domain, remainder taken from reference TRBV7-2 and TRBJ2-7, is GAGVSQSPSNKVTEKGKDVELRCDPISGHTALYWYRQSLGQGLEFLIYFQGNSAPDKSGLPSDRFSAERTGGSVSTLTIQRTQQEDSAVYLCASSTLLAGGEQYFGPGTRLTVT.

The CDR3 region is CASSPGLLAGGNEQFF. The DNA for the CDR3 is TGCGCCAGCAGCCCGGGGCTACTAGCGGGGGGAAATGAGCAGTTCTTC. The rearrangement links TRBV4-3 to TRBJ2-1; 12 nucleotides line up with TRBD2. Germline V gene data show CDR1 as LGHNA and CDR2 as YSLEER. The CDR3 extends over 16 amino acids. V shed 4 bases and J 7 bases; nucleotides not matched to a gene: 8.

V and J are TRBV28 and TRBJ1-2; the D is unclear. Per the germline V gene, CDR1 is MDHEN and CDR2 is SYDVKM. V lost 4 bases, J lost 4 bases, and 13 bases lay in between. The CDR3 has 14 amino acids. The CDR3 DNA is TGTGCCAGCAGTTCATCCCGACGGGGCTATGGCTACACCTTC. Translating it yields CASSSSRRGYGYTF.

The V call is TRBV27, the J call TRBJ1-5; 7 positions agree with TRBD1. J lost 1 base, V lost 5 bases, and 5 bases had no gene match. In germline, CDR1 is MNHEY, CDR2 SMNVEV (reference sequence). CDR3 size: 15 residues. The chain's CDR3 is CASSTYRGSNQPQHF. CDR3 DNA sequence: TGTGCCAGCAGTACCTACAGGGGCAGCAATCAGCCCCAGCATTTT.

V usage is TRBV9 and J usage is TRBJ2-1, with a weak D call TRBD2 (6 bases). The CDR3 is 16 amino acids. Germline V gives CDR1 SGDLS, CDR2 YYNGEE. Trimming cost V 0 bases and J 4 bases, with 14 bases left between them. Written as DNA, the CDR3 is TGTGCCAGCAGCGTAGTTAGCGGACCATTATACAATGAGCAGTTCTTC. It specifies CASSVVSGPLYNEQFF.

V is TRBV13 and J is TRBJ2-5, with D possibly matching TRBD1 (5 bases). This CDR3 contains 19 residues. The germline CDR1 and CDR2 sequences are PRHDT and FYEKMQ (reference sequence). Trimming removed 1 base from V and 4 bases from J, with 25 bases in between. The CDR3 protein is CASSLASWGRGLYSETQYF. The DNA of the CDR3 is TGTGCCAGCAGCTTAGCCTCGTGGGGAAGGGGCCTTTACTCAGAGACCCAGTACTTC.

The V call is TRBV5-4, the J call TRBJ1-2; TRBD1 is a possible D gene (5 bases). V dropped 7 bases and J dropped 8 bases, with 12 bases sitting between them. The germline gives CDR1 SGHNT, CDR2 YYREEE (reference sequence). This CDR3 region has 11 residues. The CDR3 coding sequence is TGTGCCAGCTCCCGGGGGGAGGGCTACACCTTC. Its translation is CASSRGEGYTF.

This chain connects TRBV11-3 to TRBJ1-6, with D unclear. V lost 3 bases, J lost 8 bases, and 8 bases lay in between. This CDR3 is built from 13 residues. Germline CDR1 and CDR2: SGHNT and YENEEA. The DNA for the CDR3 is TGTGCCAGCAGCTTCTTGAGCGATTCACCCCTCCACTTT. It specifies CASSFLSDSPLHF.

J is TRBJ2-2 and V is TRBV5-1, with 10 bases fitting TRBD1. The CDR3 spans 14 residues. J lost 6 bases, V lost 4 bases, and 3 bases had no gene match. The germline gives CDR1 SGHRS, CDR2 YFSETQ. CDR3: CASSAGQGAGELFF. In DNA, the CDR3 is TGCGCCAGCAGCGCTGGACAGGGGGCCGGGGAGCTGTTTTTT. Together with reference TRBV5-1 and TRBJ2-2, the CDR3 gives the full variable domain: KAGVTQTPRYLIKTRGQQVTLSCSPISGHRSVSWYQQTPGQGLQFLFEYFSETQRNKGNFPGRFSGRQFSNSRSEMNVSTLELGDSALYLCASSAGQGAGELFFGEGSRLTVL.